This TCR beta chain was sequenced during a study of identical twins. Notes on the study in general: Conclusions were drawn cross-sectionally by statistical analysis, without following the same donors.

The cDNA had a unique molecular identifier and a template-switch universal primer site. MiXCR, applied by TCRdb to the 5' RACE reads, yields one record per CDR3 protein. The data show hundreds of thousands of distinct CDR3 sequences, around 8.1% seen once. The CDR3 has 15 residues. The V gene's germline CDR1 is KGHSH and CDR2 LQKENI. Trimming removed 3 bases from V and 0 bases from J, with 8 bases in between. On this clonotype: The antigen remains undetermined.

These data also featured in a second study, about yellow fever vaccine responses in identical twins.

This rearrangement joins TRBV18 to TRBJ1-4; a possible D gene is TRBD1 (5 bases). The specimen was memory (CD45RO+) T cells sorted from blood. The receptor was derived from a woman younger than 30 in good health. The chain's CDR3 is CASSPPGATNEKLFF. As DNA, the CDR3 is TGTGCCAGCTCACCGCCGGGGGCAACTAATGAAAAACTGTTTTTT.